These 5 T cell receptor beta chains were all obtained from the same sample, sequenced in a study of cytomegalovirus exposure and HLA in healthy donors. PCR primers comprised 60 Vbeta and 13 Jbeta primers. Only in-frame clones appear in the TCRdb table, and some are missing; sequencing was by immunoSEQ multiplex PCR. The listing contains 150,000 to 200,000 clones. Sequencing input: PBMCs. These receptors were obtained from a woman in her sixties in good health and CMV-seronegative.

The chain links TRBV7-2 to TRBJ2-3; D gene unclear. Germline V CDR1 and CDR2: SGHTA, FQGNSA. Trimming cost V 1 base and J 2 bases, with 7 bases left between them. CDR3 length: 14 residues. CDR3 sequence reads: CASSLVPVTDTQYF. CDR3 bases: TGTGCCAGCAGCTTAGTCCCGGTCACAGATACGCAGTATTTT.

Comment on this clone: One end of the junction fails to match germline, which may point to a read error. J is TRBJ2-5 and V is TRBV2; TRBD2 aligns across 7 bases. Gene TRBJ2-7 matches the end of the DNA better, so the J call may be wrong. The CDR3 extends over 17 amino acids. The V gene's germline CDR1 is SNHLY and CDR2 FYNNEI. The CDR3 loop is CASREGTWGGSSYEQYF. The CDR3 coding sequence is TGTGCCAGCAGAGAAGGGACTTGGGGGGGTAGCTCCTACGAGCAGTACTTC.

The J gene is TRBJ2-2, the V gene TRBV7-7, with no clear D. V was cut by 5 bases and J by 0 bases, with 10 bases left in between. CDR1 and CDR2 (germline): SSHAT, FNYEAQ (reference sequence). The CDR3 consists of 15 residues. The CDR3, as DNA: TGTGCCAGCAGCCCAACGAGGTCGAACACCGGGGAGCTGTTTTTT. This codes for CASSPTRSNTGELFF.

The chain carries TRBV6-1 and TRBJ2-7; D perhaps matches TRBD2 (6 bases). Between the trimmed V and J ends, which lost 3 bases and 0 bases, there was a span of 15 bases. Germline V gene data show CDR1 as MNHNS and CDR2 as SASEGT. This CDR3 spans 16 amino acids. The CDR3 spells CASSDGLGGSSYEQYF. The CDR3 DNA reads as TGTGCCAGCAGTGATGGTTTGGGGGGAAGCTCCTACGAGCAGTACTTC.

CDR3 loop: CASGLTGMETQYF. DNA for the CDR3: TGTGCTAGTGGTTTGACAGGGATGGAGACCCAGTACTTC. The chain has TRBV12-5 and TRBJ2-5; TRBD1 is a possible D gene (6 bases). Germline V gives CDR1 LGHNT, CDR2 FRNRAP. V lost 2 bases to trimming and J lost 5 bases, with 9 bases between them. There are 13 residues in the CDR3.